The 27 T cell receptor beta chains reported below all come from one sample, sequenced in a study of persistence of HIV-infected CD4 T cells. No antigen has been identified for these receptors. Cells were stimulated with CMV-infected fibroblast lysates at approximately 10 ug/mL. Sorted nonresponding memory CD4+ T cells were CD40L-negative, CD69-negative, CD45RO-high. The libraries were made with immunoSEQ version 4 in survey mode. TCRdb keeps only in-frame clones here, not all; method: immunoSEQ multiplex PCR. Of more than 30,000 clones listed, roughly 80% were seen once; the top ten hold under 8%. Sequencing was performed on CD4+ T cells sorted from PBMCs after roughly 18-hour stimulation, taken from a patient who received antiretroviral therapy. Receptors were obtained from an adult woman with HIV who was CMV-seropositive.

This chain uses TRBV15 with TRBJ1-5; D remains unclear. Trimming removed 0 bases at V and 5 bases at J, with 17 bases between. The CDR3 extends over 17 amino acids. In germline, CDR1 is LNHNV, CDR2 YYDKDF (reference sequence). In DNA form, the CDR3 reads TGTGCCACCAGCAGAGATTCGTTATTAGTGAGAGATCAGCCCCAGCATTTT. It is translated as CATSRDSLLVRDQPQHF.

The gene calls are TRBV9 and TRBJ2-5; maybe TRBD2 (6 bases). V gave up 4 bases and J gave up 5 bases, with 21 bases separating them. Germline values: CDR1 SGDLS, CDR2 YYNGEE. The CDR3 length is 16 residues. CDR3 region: CASSSSGQGLGETQYF. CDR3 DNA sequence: TGTGCCAGCAGCTCCTCCGGGCAGGGACTGGGGGAGACCCAGTACTTC.

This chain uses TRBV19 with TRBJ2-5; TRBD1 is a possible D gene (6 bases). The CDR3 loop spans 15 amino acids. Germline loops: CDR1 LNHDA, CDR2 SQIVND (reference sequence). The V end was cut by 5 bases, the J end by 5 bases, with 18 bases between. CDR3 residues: CASSVFRGRTETQYF. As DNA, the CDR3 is TGTGCCAGTAGTGTCTTCAGGGGCCGTACGGAGACCCAGTACTTC.

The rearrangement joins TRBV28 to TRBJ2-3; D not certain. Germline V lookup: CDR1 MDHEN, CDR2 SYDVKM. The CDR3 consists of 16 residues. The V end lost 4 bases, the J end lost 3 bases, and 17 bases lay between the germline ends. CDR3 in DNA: TGTGCCAGCAGTTCCGAGAGCCCCGGTAGGACAGATACGCAGTATTTT. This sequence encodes CASSSESPGRTDTQYF.

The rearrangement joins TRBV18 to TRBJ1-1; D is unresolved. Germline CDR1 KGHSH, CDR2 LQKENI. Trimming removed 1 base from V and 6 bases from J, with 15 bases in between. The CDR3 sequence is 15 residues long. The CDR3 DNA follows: TGTGCCAGCTCACCACGGGTGTTCGGGAATTCTGAAGCTTTCTTT. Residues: CASSPRVFGNSEAFF.

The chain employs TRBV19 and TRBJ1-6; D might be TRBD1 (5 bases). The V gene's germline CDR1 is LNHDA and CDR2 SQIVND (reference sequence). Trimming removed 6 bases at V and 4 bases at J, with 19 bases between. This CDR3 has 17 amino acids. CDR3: CASSPDSLAGYNSPLHF. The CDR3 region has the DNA TGTGCCAGTAGCCCAGACAGTCTAGCTGGGTATAATTCACCCCTCCACTTT.

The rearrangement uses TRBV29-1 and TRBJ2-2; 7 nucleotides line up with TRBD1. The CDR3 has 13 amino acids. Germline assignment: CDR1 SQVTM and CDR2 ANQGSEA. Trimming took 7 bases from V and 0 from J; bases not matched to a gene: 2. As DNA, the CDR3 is TGCAGCGGGGACAGTCCGAACACCGGGGAGCTGTTTTTT. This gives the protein CSGDSPNTGELFF.

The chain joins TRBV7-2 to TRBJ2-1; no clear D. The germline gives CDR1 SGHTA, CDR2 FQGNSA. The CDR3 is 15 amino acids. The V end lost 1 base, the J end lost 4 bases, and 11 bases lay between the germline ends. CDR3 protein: CASSLEGVEYNEQFF. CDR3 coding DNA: TGTGCCAGCAGCTTAGAAGGAGTAGAATACAATGAGCAGTTCTTC.

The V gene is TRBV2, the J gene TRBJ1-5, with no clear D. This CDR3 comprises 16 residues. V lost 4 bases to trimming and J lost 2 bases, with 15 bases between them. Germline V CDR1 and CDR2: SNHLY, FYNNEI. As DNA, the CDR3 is TGTGCCAGCAGTGGAGGTGAGGGTTCCGGCAATCAGCCCCAGCATTTT. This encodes CASSGGEGSGNQPQHF.

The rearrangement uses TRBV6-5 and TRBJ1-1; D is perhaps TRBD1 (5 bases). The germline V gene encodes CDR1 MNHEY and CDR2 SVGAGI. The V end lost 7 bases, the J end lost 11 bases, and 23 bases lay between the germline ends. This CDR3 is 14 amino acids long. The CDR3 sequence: CASTERWAKQEAFF. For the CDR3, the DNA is TGTGCCAGCACCGAAAGGTGGGCCAAACAGGAGGCTTTCTTT.

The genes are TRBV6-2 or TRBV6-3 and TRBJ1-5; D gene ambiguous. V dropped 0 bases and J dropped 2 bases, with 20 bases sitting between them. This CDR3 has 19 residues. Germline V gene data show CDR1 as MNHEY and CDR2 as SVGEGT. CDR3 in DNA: TGTGCCAGCAGTTACTCGCGCAGGATAGGGATCCTTGGCAATCAGCCCCAGCATTTT. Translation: CASSYSRRIGILGNQPQHF.

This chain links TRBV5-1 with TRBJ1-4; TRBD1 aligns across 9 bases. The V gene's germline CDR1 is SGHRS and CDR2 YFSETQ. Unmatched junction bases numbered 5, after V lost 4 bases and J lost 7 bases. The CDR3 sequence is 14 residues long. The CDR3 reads CASSQGQGAEKLFF. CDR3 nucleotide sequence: TGCGCCAGCAGCCAGGGACAGGGTGCTGAAAAACTGTTTTTT.

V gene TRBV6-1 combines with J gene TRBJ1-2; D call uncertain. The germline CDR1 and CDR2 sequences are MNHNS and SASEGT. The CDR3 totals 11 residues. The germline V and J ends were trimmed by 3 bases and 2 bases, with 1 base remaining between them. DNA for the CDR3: TGTGCCAGCAGTGAGAACTATGGCTACACCTTC. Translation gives CASSENYGYTF.

The CDR3 sequence: CASSSQVAASYEQYF. In DNA, the CDR3 is TGTGCCAGCAGTTCCCAGGTAGCGGCCTCCTACGAGCAGTACTTC. The chain carries TRBV27 and TRBJ2-7; TRBD2 is a possible D gene (6 bases). V lost 4 bases to trimming and J lost 0 bases, with 13 bases between them. This CDR3 is 15 amino acids long. In germline, CDR1 is MNHEY, CDR2 SMNVEV (reference sequence).

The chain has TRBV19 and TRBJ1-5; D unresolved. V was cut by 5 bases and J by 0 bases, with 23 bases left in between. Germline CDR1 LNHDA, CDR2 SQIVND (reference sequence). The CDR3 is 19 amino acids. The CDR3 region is CASSVDHPGIYDSNQPQHF. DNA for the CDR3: TGTGCCAGTAGTGTCGATCATCCCGGGATATATGATAGCAATCAGCCCCAGCATTTT.

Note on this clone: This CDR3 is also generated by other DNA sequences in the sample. CDR3 nucleotides: TGTGCCAGCAGCTATGGGACAGGGGGCGGCGAGCAGTACTTC. Translation: CASSYGTGGGEQYF. V and J are TRBV28 and TRBJ2-7, with 12 bases aligning to TRBD1. This CDR3 is 14 amino acids long. Per the germline V gene, CDR1 is MDHEN and CDR2 is SYDVKM. Trimming at V came to 6 bases and at J to 6 bases, leaving 6 bases not matched to a gene.

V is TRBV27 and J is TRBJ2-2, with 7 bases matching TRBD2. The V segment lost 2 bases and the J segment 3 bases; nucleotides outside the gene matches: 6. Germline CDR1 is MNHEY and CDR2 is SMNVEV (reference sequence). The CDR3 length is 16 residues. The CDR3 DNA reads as TGTGCCAGCAGTTTACGTGGGAGGGCTGACACCGGGGAGCTGTTTTTT. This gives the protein CASSLRGRADTGELFF.

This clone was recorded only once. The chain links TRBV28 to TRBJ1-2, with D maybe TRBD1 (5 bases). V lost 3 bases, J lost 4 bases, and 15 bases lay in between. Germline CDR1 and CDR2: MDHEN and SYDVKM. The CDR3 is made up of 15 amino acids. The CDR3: CASSFNGRVGYGYTF. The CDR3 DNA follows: TGTGCCAGCAGTTTTAATGGCAGGGTGGGCTATGGCTACACCTTC.

The CDR3 sequence is CASSPGTGTTEAFF. The CDR3 DNA follows: TGTGCCAGCTCACCGGGGACAGGGACCACTGAAGCTTTCTTT. V gene TRBV18 combines with J gene TRBJ1-1; 9 nucleotides align to TRBD1. Germline V CDR1 and CDR2: KGHSH, LQKENI. V dropped 3 bases and J dropped 4; count of bases not matched to a gene: 3. The CDR3 totals 14 residues.

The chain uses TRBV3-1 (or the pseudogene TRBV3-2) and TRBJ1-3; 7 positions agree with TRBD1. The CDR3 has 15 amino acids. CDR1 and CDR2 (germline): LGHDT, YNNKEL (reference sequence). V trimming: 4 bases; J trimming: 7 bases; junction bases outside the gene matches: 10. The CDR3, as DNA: TGTGCCAGCAGCCCAGGGGGACCGGGGATTAACACCATATATTTT. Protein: CASSPGGPGINTIYF.

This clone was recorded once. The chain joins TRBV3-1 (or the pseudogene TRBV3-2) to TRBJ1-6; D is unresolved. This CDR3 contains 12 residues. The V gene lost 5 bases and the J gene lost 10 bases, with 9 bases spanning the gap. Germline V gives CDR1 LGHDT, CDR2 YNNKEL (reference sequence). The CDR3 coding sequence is TGTGCCAGCAGCTCGGGAGGCTCACCCCTCCACTTT. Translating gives CASSSGGSPLHF.

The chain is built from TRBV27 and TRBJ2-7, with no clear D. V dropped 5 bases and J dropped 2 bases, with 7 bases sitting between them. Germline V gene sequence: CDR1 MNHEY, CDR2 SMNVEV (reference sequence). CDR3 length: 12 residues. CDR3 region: CASSQKTYEQYF. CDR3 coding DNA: TGTGCCAGCAGTCAAAAGACCTACGAGCAGTACTTC.

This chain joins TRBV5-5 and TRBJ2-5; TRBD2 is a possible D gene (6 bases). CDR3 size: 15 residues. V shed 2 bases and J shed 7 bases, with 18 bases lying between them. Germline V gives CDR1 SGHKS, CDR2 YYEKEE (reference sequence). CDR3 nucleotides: TGTGCCAGCAGCTTCTCTGGGGAGGAGAGCGGGACCCAGTACTTC. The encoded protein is CASSFSGEESGTQYF.

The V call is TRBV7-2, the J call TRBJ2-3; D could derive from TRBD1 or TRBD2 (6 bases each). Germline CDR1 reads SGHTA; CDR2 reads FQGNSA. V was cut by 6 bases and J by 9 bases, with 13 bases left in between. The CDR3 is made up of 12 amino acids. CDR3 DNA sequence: TGTGCCAGCAGTGCGCAGGGGAGGACGCAGTATTTT. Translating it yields CASSAQGRTQYF.

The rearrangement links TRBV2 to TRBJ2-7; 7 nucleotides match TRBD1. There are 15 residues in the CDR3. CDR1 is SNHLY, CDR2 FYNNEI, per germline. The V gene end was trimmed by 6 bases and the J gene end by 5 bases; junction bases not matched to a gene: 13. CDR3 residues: CASSSTGEIGNEQYF. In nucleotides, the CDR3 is TGTGCCAGCAGCTCCACAGGGGAAATAGGGAACGAGCAGTACTTC.

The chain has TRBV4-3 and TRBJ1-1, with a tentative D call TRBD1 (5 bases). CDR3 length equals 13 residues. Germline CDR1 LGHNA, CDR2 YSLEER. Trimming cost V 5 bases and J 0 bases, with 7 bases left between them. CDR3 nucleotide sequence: TGCGCCAGCAGCGAGGGACTGAACACTGAAGCTTTCTTT. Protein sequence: CASSEGLNTEAFF.

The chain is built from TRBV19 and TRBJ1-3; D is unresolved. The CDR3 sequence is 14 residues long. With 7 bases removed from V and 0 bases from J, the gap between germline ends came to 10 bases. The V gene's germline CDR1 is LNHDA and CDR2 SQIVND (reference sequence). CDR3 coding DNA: TGTGCCAGTACCTCAGGATCCTCTGGAAACACCATATATTTT. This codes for CASTSGSSGNTIYF.